A single sample gave rise to the 32 T cell receptor beta chains below, sequenced in a study of blood T cell repertoires in COVID-19. TCRdb keeps only in-frame clones here, not all; method: immunoSEQ multiplex PCR. The data contain roughly 240,000 clones, 85% of them seen just once; the ten biggest clones take up around 10%. Source material: PBMCs or T cells enriched from blood (not recorded which). All receptors derive from a woman aged 45-60 years with acute COVID-19.

This clone was counted once. This chain uses TRBV12-5 with TRBJ2-5; 12 positions match TRBD1. CDR1 and CDR2 from the germline V gene are LGHNT and FRNRAP. The V segment lost 2 bases and the J segment 4 bases; nucleotides outside the gene matches: 5. This CDR3 region has 16 residues. CDR3 sequence: CASGLWGTGGLETQYF. CDR3 nucleotides: TGTGCTAGTGGTTTGTGGGGGACAGGGGGCCTAGAGACCCAGTACTTC.

This sequence joins TRBV5-1 and TRBJ2-7; D is undetermined. In germline, CDR1 is SGHRS, CDR2 YFSETQ. V dropped 6 bases and J dropped 0 bases, with 16 bases sitting between them. CDR3 size: 15 residues. CDR3: CASNQAPSFSYEQYF. CDR3 nucleotide sequence: TGCGCCAGCAACCAGGCACCATCGTTCTCCTACGAGCAGTACTTC.

The V gene is TRBV10-2, the J gene TRBJ1-4, with D perhaps TRBD1 (5 bases). The ends were cut back, 0 bases at V and 0 bases at J, with 11 bases in the middle. Per germline, CDR1 WSHSY and CDR2 SAAADI. This CDR3 is built from 17 residues. The CDR3, as DNA: TGCGCCAGCAGTGAGTCCGGCGGGGCTTCAACTAATGAAAAACTGTTTTTT. This encodes CASSESGGASTNEKLFF.

The chain combines TRBV6-5 with TRBJ1-5, with 11 positions matching TRBD1. Trimming at V came to 6 bases and at J to 5 bases, leaving 3 bases not matched to a gene. The germline CDR1 and CDR2 sequences are MNHEY and SVGAGI. The CDR3 runs to 14 residues. As DNA, the CDR3 is TGTGCCAGCAGCCGGGACAGGGGGTATCAGCCCCAGCATTTT. As protein: CASSRDRGYQPQHF.

The CDR3 DNA reads TGTGCCAGCAGTTATACGGACAGGGCTGGCTACACCTTC. Translating it yields CASSYTDRAGYTF. V gene TRBV6-5 combines with J gene TRBJ1-2; TRBD1 agrees at 8 bases. Germline V gene data show CDR1 as MNHEY and CDR2 as SVGAGI. The CDR3 totals 13 residues. Losses at the gene ends were 3 bases for V and 7 bases for J; bases not matched to a gene: 4.

The rearrangement uses TRBV20-1 and TRBJ2-7, with D possibly being TRBD1 (6 bases). The CDR3 consists of 11 residues. Germline V gene sequence: CDR1 DFQATT, CDR2 SNEGSKA (reference sequence). V was clipped by 2 bases and J by 4 bases, with 6 bases between them. The CDR3 loop is CSARQGYEQYF. DNA for the CDR3: TGCAGTGCTAGACAGGGGTACGAGCAGTACTTC.

The chain combines TRBV25-1 with TRBJ2-1; D ambiguous. Germline CDR1 and CDR2: MGHDK and SYGVNS. V shed 4 bases and J shed 6 bases, with 13 bases lying between them. The CDR3 has 14 amino acids. The CDR3: CASSGAGPANEQFF. CDR3 DNA sequence: TGTGCCAGCAGTGGAGCAGGTCCTGCCAATGAGCAGTTCTTC.

Comment on this clone: Other nucleotide sequences in the sample specify the same CDR3. The rearrangement links TRBV3-1 (or the pseudogene TRBV3-2) to TRBJ1-1; D is perhaps TRBD1 (6 bases). CDR1 and CDR2 (germline): LGHDT, YNNKEL (reference sequence). V was pared by 1 base and J by 4 bases, with 10 bases between. The length of the CDR3 is 14 residues. CDR3: CASSQGGGGTEAFF. Here the CDR3 DNA reads TGTGCCAGCAGCCAAGGAGGGGGGGGCACTGAAGCTTTCTTT.

The chain is built from TRBV2 and TRBJ2-2; D is possibly TRBD2 (6 bases). Trimming removed 6 bases from V and 0 bases from J, with 20 bases in between. This CDR3 spans 18 amino acids. Germline CDR1 reads SNHLY; CDR2 reads FYNNEI. The CDR3 reads CASSDDSAGLTNTGELFF. The CDR3 DNA reads as TGTGCCAGCAGCGACGATTCGGCGGGACTTACGAACACCGGGGAGCTGTTTTTT.

This chain links TRBV19 with TRBJ1-2, with 8 bases aligning to TRBD1. This CDR3 spans 15 amino acids. The ends lost 4 bases at V and 2 bases at J; junction bases unmatched: 6. Germline assignment: CDR1 LNHDA and CDR2 SQIVND (reference sequence). The CDR3 here is CASSRRQGQNYGYTF. The CDR3 nucleotides are TGTGCCAGTAGTAGGAGACAGGGGCAGAACTATGGCTACACCTTC.

The J gene is TRBJ2-7, the V gene TRBV4-3; 9 nucleotides agree with TRBD2. Germline CDR1 is LGHNA and CDR2 is YSLEER. CDR3 size: 15 residues. J was trimmed by 4 bases and V by 1 base; bases with no gene match: 5. Written as DNA, the CDR3 is TGCGCCAGCAGCCAAGGGGCTAGCGGGGTTTACGAGCAGTACTTC. It specifies CASSQGASGVYEQYF.

The rearrangement uses TRBV6-5 and TRBJ1-2, with D perhaps matching TRBD1 (5 bases). With 2 bases removed from V and 4 bases from J, the gap between germline ends came to 14 bases. The CDR3 runs to 15 residues. From germline, CDR1 is MNHEY and CDR2 SVGAGI. The CDR3 coding sequence is TGTGCCAGCAGTTACGGGGCGGGGTTTAGCTATGGCTACACCTTC. Translated, it gives CASSYGAGFSYGYTF.

V gene TRBV2 combines with J gene TRBJ1-5; D gene ambiguous. The CDR3 spans 15 residues. Germline V gives CDR1 SNHLY, CDR2 FYNNEI. Trimming cost V 6 bases and J 5 bases, with 17 bases left between them. CDR3 loop: CASRFRKGGDQPQHF. The CDR3 DNA is TGTGCCAGCAGATTCCGGAAGGGAGGAGATCAGCCCCAGCATTTT.

This clone has just one count. The chain employs TRBV27 and TRBJ2-7; no definite D call. The CDR3 totals 13 residues. Germline V gene sequence: CDR1 MNHEY, CDR2 SMNVEV (reference sequence). The ends were cut back, 3 bases at V and 2 bases at J, with 8 bases in the middle. CDR3 nucleotide sequence: TGTGCCAGCAGTTTCGGTCAGGCCTACGAGCAGTACTTC. It translates to CASSFGQAYEQYF.

This clone came up many times. The CDR3: CASSPQGETEAFF. The CDR3 bases are TGTGCCAGCAGCCCACAGGGGGAAACTGAAGCTTTCTTT. The V gene is TRBV7-9, the J gene TRBJ1-1; 8 bases match TRBD1. The germline V gene encodes CDR1 SEHNR and CDR2 FQNEAQ (reference sequence). This CDR3 region has 13 residues. With V trimmed by 5 bases and J by 5 bases, 4 bases remained unmatched.

The V gene is TRBV30, the J gene TRBJ1-3, with D unresolved. This CDR3 is 12 amino acids long. V lost 3 bases, J lost 2 bases, and 5 bases lay in between. The germline gives CDR1 GTSNPN, CDR2 SVGIG (reference sequence). CDR3 DNA: TGTGCCTGGAGGCGGCCTGGAAACACCATATATTTT. Amino acids: CAWRRPGNTIYF.

This chain links TRBV18 with TRBJ2-1; tentative D call: TRBD2 (6 bases). CDR3 length equals 15 residues. The V end lost 0 bases, the J end lost 2 bases, and 8 bases lay between the germline ends. Germline V lookup: CDR1 KGHSH, CDR2 LQKENI. The CDR3 DNA reads TGTGCCAGCTCACCACCGACGGGAGCCTACAATGAGCAGTTCTTC. This codes for CASSPPTGAYNEQFF.

This chain connects TRBV3-1 (or the pseudogene TRBV3-2) to TRBJ1-4, with 11 bases matching TRBD1. Germline lookup yields CDR1 LGHDT and CDR2 YNNKEL (reference sequence). CDR3 length: 17 amino acids. V trimming: 3 bases; J trimming: 3 bases; junction bases outside the gene matches: 6. CDR3 DNA: TGTGCCAGCAGCCAGGACTGGGACAGGGGGTCTAATGAAAAACTGTTTTTT. Residues: CASSQDWDRGSNEKLFF.

The V gene is TRBV20-1, the J gene TRBJ1-1, with D hard to call. The germline V and J ends were trimmed by 3 bases and 4 bases, with 12 bases remaining between them. CDR3 length: 13 residues. Germline V gene lookup returns CDR1 DFQATT and CDR2 SNEGSKA (reference sequence). Here the CDR3 DNA reads TGCAGTGCTAGTCAAGGAGGGAGCACTGAAGCTTTCTTT. It is translated as CSASQGGSTEAFF.

This chain connects TRBV6-2 or TRBV6-3 to TRBJ1-1; 12 bases align to TRBD1. This CDR3 is 14 amino acids long. The germline V gene encodes CDR1 MNHEY and CDR2 SVGEGT. Trimming removed 2 bases from V and 8 bases from J; junction bases left unmatched: 3. The CDR3 coding sequence is TGTGCCAGCAGTTACGGGGACAGGGGGCAGGAAGCTTTCTTT. It codes for CASSYGDRGQEAFF.

This chain links TRBV9 with TRBJ2-3, with D perhaps TRBD1 (6 bases). The germline CDR1 and CDR2 sequences are SGDLS and YYNGEE. The CDR3 is 15 amino acids. V gave up 0 bases and J gave up 3 bases, with 11 bases separating them. The CDR3 DNA sequence: TGTGCCAGCAGCGTAGACCAGGGGCGGACAGATACGCAGTATTTT. This codes for CASSVDQGRTDTQYF.

CDR3 nucleotides: TGTGCCATCAGTGAGTACCAATTTCCGGGACAGGGTAGCAATCAGCCCCAGCATTTT. It specifies CAISEYQFPGQGSNQPQHF. The gene calls are TRBV10-3 and TRBJ1-5, with 9 bases lining up with TRBD1. CDR3 length: 19 amino acids. Germline V CDR1 and CDR2: ENHRY, SYGVKD. V shed 1 base and J 0 bases; nucleotides not matched to a gene: 10.

The chain couples TRBV7-3 to TRBJ1-1; D may be TRBD1 (6 bases). From germline, CDR1 is SGHTA and CDR2 FQGTGA. The CDR3 is 15 amino acids. Deletions cut 5 bases from V and 1 base from J, with 14 bases between. The CDR3 DNA reads TGTGCCAGCAGCCCCCGGGGGGGCTCGAACACTGAAGCTTTCTTT. Its translation is CASSPRGGSNTEAFF.

This chain uses TRBV25-1 with TRBJ2-2, with D possibly matching TRBD1 (5 bases). In germline, CDR1 is MGHDK, CDR2 SYGVNS. V shed 5 bases and J shed 6 bases, with 16 bases lying between them. This CDR3 has 15 amino acids. DNA of the CDR3: TGTGCCAGCAGTACTCCAGGGTCTCGGTCCGGGGAGCTGTTTTTT. Its translation: CASSTPGSRSGELFF.

V and J are TRBV25-1 and TRBJ1-1; D might be TRBD1 (6 bases). The germline V and J ends were trimmed by 1 base and 1 base, with 10 bases remaining between them. The CDR3 extends over 15 amino acids. CDR1 and CDR2 (germline): MGHDK, SYGVNS. For the CDR3, the DNA is TGTGCCAGCAGTGAATCAGGACAGACGAACACTGAAGCTTTCTTT. Translating it yields CASSESGQTNTEAFF.

This sequence joins TRBV7-2 and TRBJ1-1; TRBD1 matches 7 bases. V shed 4 bases, J shed 0 bases, and the junction held 8 bases outside the gene matches. CDR3 length: 16 residues. The germline gives CDR1 SGHTA, CDR2 FQGNSA. CDR3 loop: CASSSDRPLVNTEAFF. The CDR3 coding sequence is TGTGCCAGCAGCTCGGACAGGCCCCTAGTGAACACTGAAGCTTTCTTT.

This clone was recorded once. The V gene is TRBV6-5, the J gene TRBJ2-7, with TRBD2 matching over 7 bases. This CDR3 spans 15 amino acids. Germline values: CDR1 MNHEY, CDR2 SVGAGI. Unmatched junction bases numbered 2, after V lost 0 bases and J lost 0 bases. CDR3: CASSYSRLASYEQYF. Here the CDR3 DNA reads TGTGCCAGCAGTTACTCCCGACTAGCCTCCTACGAGCAGTACTTC.

The chain has TRBV7-6 and TRBJ2-1; 14 bases are shared with TRBD2. In germline, CDR1 is SGHVS, CDR2 FNYEAQ. The CDR3 sequence is 16 residues long. V was clipped by 5 bases and J by 7 bases; unmatched bases: 7. This chain's CDR3 is CASSPGTSGGSNEQFF. The CDR3 bases are TGTGCCAGCAGCCCGGGGACTAGCGGGGGATCGAATGAGCAGTTCTTC.

V usage is TRBV11-3 and J usage is TRBJ1-1, with 7 bases identical to TRBD1. V trimming: 5 bases; J trimming: 6 bases; junction bases outside the gene matches: 9. This CDR3 region has 14 residues. Germline CDR1 and CDR2: SGHNT and YENEEA. The CDR3 nucleotides read TGTGCCAGCAGCCATAATCATCAGGGGGCTGAAGCTTTCTTT. Protein product: CASSHNHQGAEAFF.

The rearrangement joins TRBV6-1 to TRBJ1-4, with D unresolved. The V end was cut by 2 bases, the J end by 4 bases, with 8 bases between. The CDR3 sequence is 14 residues long. The V gene's germline CDR1 is MNHNS and CDR2 SASEGT. The CDR3 loop is CASSERGNNEKLFF. The CDR3 DNA sequence: TGTGCCAGCAGTGAACGGGGAAATAATGAAAAACTGTTTTTT.

The chain links TRBV13 to TRBJ1-1; D gene uncertain. The CDR3 is 14 amino acids. Germline CDR1 is PRHDT and CDR2 is FYEKMQ (reference sequence). Trimming stripped 3 bases from V and 2 bases from J, with 10 bases between. The DNA of the CDR3 is TGTGCCAGCAGCTTCTGGGGAGGAAACACTGAAGCTTTCTTT. Translation: CASSFWGGNTEAFF.

This chain joins TRBV19 and TRBJ2-1; 8 bases are shared with TRBD1. This CDR3 contains 15 residues. The germline gives CDR1 LNHDA, CDR2 SQIVND (reference sequence). V lost 5 bases to trimming and J lost 9 bases; unmatched junction nucleotides: 12. This chain's CDR3 is CASSHRTGSSREQFF. CDR3 bases: TGTGCCAGTAGTCACCGGACAGGGTCTAGTCGTGAGCAGTTCTTC.